Each of the 22 T cell receptor beta chains below was sequenced from the same sample in a study of T cell changes during pregnancy in multiple sclerosis. This table comes from immunoSEQ multiplex PCR, and its TCRdb copy is limited to in-frame clones, with some not included. The table has 75,000 to 80,000 clones, around 91% seen once. The sample was peripheral blood, taken before pregnancy. These receptors were taken from a female donor with multiple sclerosis, enrolled in a pregnancy study.

The CDR3 coding sequence is TGTGCCAGCAGGGGGAGGCTGGGGGGTATGGAGACCCAGTACTTC. Translated, it gives CASRGRLGGMETQYF. J is TRBJ2-5 and V is TRBV5-5; D possibly corresponds to TRBD2 (6 bases). Trimming left V 5 bases short and J 5 bases short, with 19 bases between. The CDR3 has 15 amino acids. Germline CDR1 SGHKS, CDR2 YYEKEE (reference sequence).

This chain uses TRBV29-1 with TRBJ1-1; the D gene is possibly TRBD1 (6 bases). V was trimmed by 5 bases and J by 3 bases, leaving 16 bases between them. This CDR3 contains 14 residues. Germline values: CDR1 SQVTM, CDR2 ANQGSEA. DNA of the CDR3: TGCAGCGTTCTGGACAGCCCGGGTGACACTGAAGCTTTCTTT. This gives the protein CSVLDSPGDTEAFF. Complete variable domain (other parts from reference TRBV29-1 and TRBJ1-1): SAVISQKPSRDICQRGTSLTIQCQVDSQVTMMFWYRQQPGQSLTLIATANQGSEATYESGFVIDKFPISRPNLTFSTLTVSNMSPEDSSIYLCSVLDSPGDTEAFFGQGTRLTVV.

The chain links TRBV6-1 to TRBJ2-7, with D possibly matching TRBD1 (6 bases). This CDR3 region has 13 residues. Germline CDR1 is MNHNS and CDR2 is SASEGT. The V gene lost 5 bases and the J gene lost 4 bases, with 12 bases spanning the gap. The CDR3 here is CASSLQGVYEQYF. The CDR3 DNA is TGTGCCAGCAGTCTACAGGGCGTGTACGAGCAGTACTTC.

The chain uses TRBV5-8 and TRBJ1-6; no clear D gene. Germline CDR1 and CDR2: SGHTS and YDEGEE. V shed 1 base and J shed 7 bases, with 9 bases lying between them. This CDR3 comprises 14 residues. CDR3 sequence: CASSLPQVNSPLHF. The DNA of the CDR3 is TGTGCCAGCAGCTTGCCACAAGTAAATTCACCCCTCCACTTT.

This chain uses TRBV7-8 with TRBJ1-5; 7 bases map to TRBD1. The CDR3 loop spans 14 amino acids. V was clipped by 4 bases and J by 3 bases; unmatched bases: 3. Germline assignment: CDR1 SGHVS and CDR2 FQNEAQ. The CDR3 spells CASSSDRANQPQHF. The CDR3 nucleotides are TGTGCCAGCAGCTCCGACAGGGCCAATCAGCCCCAGCATTTT.

The J gene is TRBJ1-2, the V gene TRBV7-6, with 7 bases fitting TRBD1. The CDR3 consists of 15 residues. Germline loops: CDR1 SGHVS, CDR2 FNYEAQ. V gave up 2 bases and J gave up 5 bases; unmatched junction bases: 8. The CDR3 spells CASSLPDRLPYGYTF. In DNA, the CDR3 is TGTGCCAGCAGCTTACCGGACAGGCTTCCTTATGGCTACACCTTC.

On this clone itself: Other nucleotide sequences from this sample produce the same CDR3. This chain links TRBV5-5 with TRBJ1-3; a possible D gene is TRBD1 (6 bases). The germline gives CDR1 SGHKS, CDR2 YYEKEE (reference sequence). The V and J ends lost 4 bases and 0 bases respectively, with 8 bases between them. CDR3 size: 14 residues. CDR3 protein: CASSLQGSGNTIYF. CDR3 bases: TGTGCCAGCAGCCTACAGGGCTCTGGAAACACCATATATTTT.

The chain couples TRBV4-3 to TRBJ1-2; 8 nucleotides agree with TRBD1. Per the germline V gene, CDR1 is LGHNA and CDR2 is YSLEER. J was trimmed by 4 bases and V by 4 bases; bases with no gene match: 14. There are 17 residues in the CDR3. The CDR3 DNA follows: TGCGCCAGCAGCCGCGGACAGGGAAACCTGGTGCTCTATGGCTACACCTTC. This codes for CASSRGQGNLVLYGYTF.

This clone has only one observation. This chain links TRBV14 with TRBJ1-4; TRBD1 matches 7 bases. The V segment lost 3 bases and the J segment 8 bases; nucleotides outside the gene matches: 3. CDR1 SGHDN and CDR2 FVKESK come from the germline V gene. This CDR3 region has 13 residues. The CDR3 protein is CASSQRGLEKLFF. As DNA, the CDR3 is TGTGCCAGCAGCCAGAGGGGGCTCGAAAAACTGTTTTTT. The variable domain in full, with the rest retrieved from reference TRBV14 and TRBJ1-4, is EAGVTQFPSHSVIEKGQTVTLRCDPISGHDNLYWYRRVMGKEIKFLLHFVKESKQDESGMPNNRFLAERTGGTYSTLKVQPAELEDSGVYFCASSQRGLEKLFFGSGTQLSVL.

This chain links TRBV5-1 with TRBJ1-4; D remains unclear. V shed 4 bases and J shed 8 bases, with 12 bases lying between them. Germline CDR1 and CDR2: SGHRS and YFSETQ. The CDR3 spans 13 residues. The CDR3 bases are TGCGCCAGCAGCCTTTCTTCGGGGGAAAAACTGTTTTTT. Protein sequence: CASSLSSGEKLFF.

This chain joins TRBV7-9 and TRBJ2-3; no reliable D call. This CDR3 comprises 12 residues. The V gene's germline CDR1 is SEHNR and CDR2 FQNEAQ (reference sequence). V lost 2 bases to trimming and J lost 7 bases, with 7 bases between them. The CDR3 sequence: CASSLSWYTQYF. CDR3 in DNA: TGTGCCAGCAGCTTAAGCTGGTATACGCAGTATTTT.

The chain is built from TRBV9 and TRBJ2-7; 12 bases line up with TRBD2. J gave up 3 bases and V 0 bases, and 7 bases lay outside the gene matches. The CDR3 runs 17 residues. CDR1 is SGDLS and CDR2 is YYNGEE in the germline V gene. Written as DNA, the CDR3 is TGTGCCAGCAGCGTAGACGCGACTAGCGGGGGAAGCTACGAGCAGTACTTC. Its translation is CASSVDATSGGSYEQYF.

The rearrangement links TRBV5-1 to TRBJ2-2, with D possibly being TRBD1 (5 bases). The CDR3 loop spans 14 amino acids. Trimming took off 2 bases at V and 2 bases at J, with 7 bases between the two ends. Germline loops: CDR1 SGHRS, CDR2 YFSETQ. The CDR3 DNA is TGCGCCAGCAGCTTCGACAGAAACACCGGGGAGCTGTTTTTT. This gives the protein CASSFDRNTGELFF. Together with reference TRBV5-1 and TRBJ2-2, the CDR3 gives the full variable domain: KAGVTQTPRYLIKTRGQQVTLSCSPISGHRSVSWYQQTPGQGLQFLFEYFSETQRNKGNFPGRFSGRQFSNSRSEMNVSTLELGDSALYLCASSFDRNTGELFFGEGSRLTVL.

The chain has TRBV7-9 and TRBJ1-4; D is undetermined. Germline V gives CDR1 SEHNR, CDR2 FQNEAQ (reference sequence). The V and J ends lost 11 bases and 3 bases respectively, with 10 bases between them. The CDR3 covers 12 residues. The CDR3 spells CASGLSNEKLFF. The CDR3, as DNA: TGTGCCTCCGGGTTATCTAATGAAAAACTGTTTTTT.

The chain recombines TRBV2 with TRBJ2-2, with 8 bases that match TRBD1. Germline CDR1 and CDR2: SNHLY and FYNNEI. V trimming: 3 bases; J trimming: 0 bases; junction bases outside the gene matches: 3. The CDR3 runs 16 residues. The DNA for the CDR3 is TGTGCCAGCAGTGATTACAGGGGGGCGAACACCGGGGAGCTGTTTTTT. It is translated as CASSDYRGANTGELFF.

V is TRBV11-1 and J is TRBJ2-7; TRBD1 or TRBD2 may be the D gene (6 bases each). Trimming left V 5 bases short and J 2 bases short, with 10 bases between. Germline V gene lookup returns CDR1 SGHAT and CDR2 FQDESV (reference sequence). The CDR3 is 13 residues long. CDR3: CASSIGGPYEQYF. Here the CDR3 DNA reads TGTGCCAGCAGCATAGGGGGGCCCTACGAGCAGTACTTC.

The gene calls are TRBV18 and TRBJ2-3; 11 bases map to TRBD1. This CDR3 contains 14 residues. Germline V gene lookup returns CDR1 KGHSH and CDR2 LQKENI. Trimming removed 5 bases from V and 6 bases from J; junction bases left unmatched: 4. The CDR3, as DNA: TGTGCCAGCTCATCCGGGACAGGGGGGGATACGCAGTATTTT. It specifies CASSSGTGGDTQYF.

The chain employs TRBV7-9 and TRBJ2-3; TRBD1 matches 8 bases. Germline lookup yields CDR1 SEHNR and CDR2 FQNEAQ (reference sequence). V lost 5 bases, J lost 5 bases, and 9 bases stayed unmatched. The CDR3 covers 15 residues. The DNA for the CDR3 is TGTGCCAGCAGCAGACGGACAGGGAGTCGAGATACGCAGTATTTT. This codes for CASSRRTGSRDTQYF.

This chain uses TRBV5-1 with TRBJ2-3; D might be TRBD2 (7 bases). V was cut by 0 bases and J by 4 bases, with 15 bases left in between. From germline, CDR1 is SGHRS and CDR2 YFSETQ. The CDR3 length is 16 residues. The CDR3 loop reads CASSLEGGRLADTQYF. In nucleotides, the CDR3 is TGCGCCAGCAGCTTGGAGGGGGGGAGGCTAGCAGATACGCAGTATTTT. The complete variable domain, with remaining parts taken from reference TRBV5-1 and TRBJ2-3, reads KAGVTQTPRYLIKTRGQQVTLSCSPISGHRSVSWYQQTPGQGLQFLFEYFSETQRNKGNFPGRFSGRQFSNSRSEMNVSTLELGDSALYLCASSLEGGRLADTQYFGPGTRLTVL.

The CDR3 DNA sequence: TGTGCCAGCAGCTTGGGGGACCGACAGGTGGGAACCCTCCTGCAGTTCTTC. It yields the protein CASSLGDRQVGTLLQFF. The V call is TRBV11-2, the J call TRBJ2-1; D may be TRBD1 (6 bases). Germline V gene data show CDR1 as SGHAT and CDR2 as FQNNGV. V was trimmed by 3 bases and J by 12 bases, leaving 27 bases between them. CDR3 size: 17 residues.

The chain is built from TRBV7-2 and TRBJ2-3; 7 bases fit TRBD2. CDR3 length: 13 amino acids. CDR1 and CDR2 (germline): SGHTA, FQGNSA. V lost 6 bases, J lost 4 bases, and 4 bases stayed unmatched. DNA for the CDR3: TGTGCCAGCAGGAGCGGGGTGTCAGATACGCAGTATTTT. Protein product: CASRSGVSDTQYF.

This clone was recorded once. The V call is TRBV10-1, the J call TRBJ2-7, with 8 bases fitting TRBD1. The germline CDR1 and CDR2 sequences are WNHNN and SYGVQD (reference sequence). This CDR3 region has 13 residues. V lost 2 bases to trimming and J lost 6 bases; unmatched junction nucleotides: 3. Here the CDR3 DNA reads TGCGCCAGCAGTGAGCAGGGGGCTACCGAGCAGTACTTC. Protein product: CASSEQGATEQYF.